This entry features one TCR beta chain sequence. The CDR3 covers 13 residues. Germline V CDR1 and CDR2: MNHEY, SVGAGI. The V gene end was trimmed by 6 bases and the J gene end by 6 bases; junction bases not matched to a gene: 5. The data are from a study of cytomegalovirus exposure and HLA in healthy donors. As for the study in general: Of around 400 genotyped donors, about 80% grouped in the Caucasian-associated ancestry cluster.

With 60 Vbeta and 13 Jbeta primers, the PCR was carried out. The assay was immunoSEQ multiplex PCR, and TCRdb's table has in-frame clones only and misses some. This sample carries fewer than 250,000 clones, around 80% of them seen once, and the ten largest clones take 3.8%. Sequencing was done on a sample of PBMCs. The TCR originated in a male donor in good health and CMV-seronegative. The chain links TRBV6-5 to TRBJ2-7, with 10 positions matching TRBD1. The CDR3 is CASSSGTGAEQYF. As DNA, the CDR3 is TGTGCCAGCAGCTCCGGGACAGGGGCCGAGCAGTACTTC.